This T cell receptor beta chain was identified in a study of OX40 agonist ivuxolimab in advanced cancers. With 3 bases clipped from V and 4 bases from J, the junction kept 4 bases outside the gene matches. CDR1 and CDR2 from the germline V gene are KGHSH and LQKENI. CDR3 size: 16 residues. Assay: immunoSEQ multiplex PCR; the TCRdb copy retains only in-frame clones and omits some. The sample consists of tens of thousands of clones, roughly 91% of them appearing once. To note about this clone: Other DNA sequences in the same sample also yield this CDR3.

The sequence derives from an adult with an advanced solid tumor such as melanoma, head and neck, liver or kidney cancer. The chain has TRBV18 and TRBJ2-1, with TRBD2 matching over 12 bases. The sequencing used CD4+ or CD8+ T cells sorted from blood, collected in a trial of the OX40 agonist ivuxolimab. The CDR3 DNA follows: TGTGCCAGCTCACCCCTCGGGACTAGCGGGTACAATGAGCAGTTCTTC. Translation gives CASSPLGTSGYNEQFF.